The 26 T cell receptor beta chains given below trace back to one sample, sequenced in a study of cytomegalovirus exposure and HLA in healthy donors. Profiled with immunoSEQ multiplex PCR; TCRdb holds only in-frame clones, not every one. This repertoire shows 70,000 to 80,000 clones, 85% to 95% found once; its top ten account for approximately 3%. Sequencing was performed on PBMCs. The receptors stem from a woman in her late teens or twenties in good health and CMV-seropositive.

The rearrangement uses TRBV7-9 and TRBJ1-2, with no clear D. V lost 0 bases, J lost 8 bases, and 10 bases lay in between. This CDR3 region has 13 residues. CDR1 and CDR2 from the germline V gene are SEHNR and FQNEAQ (reference sequence). CDR3 region: CASSLAGLRGYTF. The CDR3 DNA is TGTGCCAGCAGCTTAGCAGGCCTGCGGGGCTACACCTTC. Drawing the rest from reference TRBV7-9 and TRBJ1-2, the complete variable domain is DTGVSQNPRHKITKRGQNVTFRCDPISEHNRLYWYRQTLGQGPEFLTYFQNEAQLEKSRLLSDRFSAERPKGSFSTLEIQRTEQGDSAMYLCASSLAGLRGYTFGSGTRLTVV.

The J gene is TRBJ1-1, the V gene TRBV11-3; 8 nucleotides line up with TRBD1. Trimming removed 2 bases from V and 0 bases from J; junction bases left unmatched: 11. Germline V gives CDR1 SGHNT, CDR2 YENEEA. This CDR3 spans 18 amino acids. Written as DNA, the CDR3 is TGTGCCAGCAGCTTACAGGGGGCCTTTTTACCTATGAACACTGAAGCTTTCTTT. Its translation is CASSLQGAFLPMNTEAFF. Together with reference TRBV11-3 and TRBJ1-1, the CDR3 gives the full variable domain: EAGVVQSPRYKIIEKKQPVAFWCNPISGHNTLYWYLQNLGQGPELLIRYENEEAVDDSQLPKDRFSAERLKGVDSTLKIQPAELGDSAVYLCASSLQGAFLPMNTEAFFGQGTRLTVV.

CDR3 sequence (DNA): TGCGCCAGCAGCCAAGCGGTCCGCAATGAGCAGTTCTTC. It is translated as CASSQAVRNEQFF. This chain links TRBV4-3 with TRBJ2-1; D is unclear. V lost 1 base and J 6 bases, leaving 7 bases between the germline ends. The CDR3 totals 13 residues. The germline gives CDR1 LGHNA, CDR2 YSLEER.

As regards this clone: The sample contains more than one DNA sequence encoding this CDR3. V is TRBV7-2 and J is TRBJ1-1; 9 positions agree with TRBD1. Germline assignment: CDR1 SGHTA and CDR2 FQGNSA. Trimming removed 2 bases from V and 5 bases from J; junction bases left unmatched: 3. The CDR3 extends over 14 amino acids. The CDR3 nucleotides read TGTGCCAGCAGCTTAAACAGGGGGCGAACTGAAGCTTTCTTT. Protein sequence: CASSLNRGRTEAFF.

The chain carries TRBV28 and TRBJ1-1; 11 bases map to TRBD1. Looked up from germline, CDR1 is MDHEN and CDR2 is SYDVKM. V dropped 6 bases and J dropped 6; count of bases not matched to a gene: 9. This CDR3 region has 15 residues. CDR3 in DNA: TGTGCCAGCAGAAAAGGGGACAGGGGGTACGCTGAAGCTTTCTTT. It specifies CASRKGDRGYAEAFF.

The rearrangement links TRBV18 to TRBJ2-1; unclear D gene. Per the germline V gene, CDR1 is KGHSH and CDR2 is LQKENI. The V gene lost 0 bases and the J gene lost 6 bases, with 15 bases spanning the gap. CDR3 size: 16 residues. CDR3 in DNA: TGTGCCAGCTCACCACCAAATAAGTTACATTTCAATGAGCAGTTCTTC. This sequence encodes CASSPPNKLHFNEQFF.

The chain recombines TRBV28 with TRBJ2-5; perhaps TRBD2 as D (6 bases). V shed 5 bases and J shed 1 base, with 20 bases lying between them. This CDR3 region has 17 residues. CDR1 MDHEN and CDR2 SYDVKM come from the germline V gene. In DNA, the CDR3 is TGTGCCAGCAGTCGAAGTCGGGAGAAGGGGCTCCAAGAGACCCAGTACTTC. This gives the protein CASSRSREKGLQETQYF.

The chain couples TRBV9 to TRBJ1-4, with D possibly matching TRBD1 (5 bases). V lost 0 bases, J lost 7 bases, and 22 bases lay in between. The CDR3 spans 18 residues. Germline assignment: CDR1 SGDLS and CDR2 YYNGEE. The CDR3 coding sequence is TGTGCCAGCAGCGTAGTTCGCAGGGCGCATCTCCGCGGTGAAAAACTGTTTTTT. Protein sequence: CASSVVRRAHLRGEKLFF.

The chain's CDR3 is CASSHRTGSREKLFF. CDR3 bases: TGTGCCAGTAGTCACCGGACAGGGTCTAGGGAAAAACTGTTTTTT. This sequence joins TRBV19 and TRBJ1-4, with 8 positions matching TRBD1. The CDR3 length is 15 residues. Trimming removed 5 bases from V and 8 bases from J; junction bases left unmatched: 10. From germline, CDR1 is LNHDA and CDR2 SQIVND (reference sequence). Combining the CDR3 with reference TRBV19 and TRBJ1-4 gives the whole variable domain DGGITQSPKYLFRKEGQNVTLSCEQNLNHDAMYWYRQDPGQGLRLIYYSQIVNDFQKGDIAEGYSVSREKKESFPLTVTSAQKNPTAFYLCASSHRTGSREKLFFGSGTQLSVL.

The gene calls are TRBV6-5 and TRBJ1-6; the D gene is possibly TRBD1 (5 bases). Per the germline V gene, CDR1 is MNHEY and CDR2 is SVGAGI. This CDR3 is 16 amino acids long. V lost 0 bases to trimming and J lost 9 bases, with 15 bases between them. CDR3: CASSYSTGGRTSPLHF. The CDR3 DNA reads TGTGCCAGCAGTTACTCGACGGGGGGACGTACTTCACCCCTCCACTTT.

The rearrangement links TRBV5-1 to TRBJ2-7; TRBD2 might be the D (6 bases). V lost 2 bases and J lost 3, with 15 bases in between. The CDR3 totals 15 residues. Germline-derived CDR1 and CDR2 are SGHRS and YFSETQ. CDR3: CASSFEPFGGYEQYF. The CDR3 bases are TGCGCCAGCAGCTTTGAGCCTTTCGGGGGCTACGAGCAGTACTTC.

The CDR3 DNA sequence: TGTGCCATCGGGGAAGGACAGCTTAACTATGGCTACACCTTC. This gives the protein CAIGEGQLNYGYTF. This chain connects TRBV10-3 to TRBJ1-2; maybe TRBD1 (6 bases). Trimming stripped 8 bases from V and 1 base from J, with 14 bases between. This CDR3 comprises 14 residues. Germline V gives CDR1 ENHRY, CDR2 SYGVKD.

V gene TRBV28 combines with J gene TRBJ1-1, with D unclear. CDR3 length: 16 residues. The V gene lost 3 bases and the J gene lost 0 bases, with 14 bases spanning the gap. Germline CDR1 MDHEN, CDR2 SYDVKM. The CDR3 bases are TGTGCCAGCAGTTTTGGGAGAAGCGTAATGAACACTGAAGCTTTCTTT. Residues: CASSFGRSVMNTEAFF.

The chain is built from TRBV30 and TRBJ2-6; no clear D gene. This CDR3 region has 13 residues. Per germline, CDR1 GTSNPN and CDR2 SVGIG (reference sequence). V was shortened by 1 base and J by 4 bases, with 5 bases between the two germline ends. The CDR3 region is CAWSGAGANVLTF. The CDR3 coding sequence is TGTGCCTGGAGTGGGGCCGGGGCCAACGTCCTGACTTTC.

The rearrangement uses TRBV23-1 and TRBJ2-5; 8 bases map to TRBD1. TRBV23-1 is treated as an ORF (open reading frame) with a function not yet certain. The CDR3 contains 15 residues. J gave up 2 bases and V 4 bases, and 6 bases lay outside the gene matches. CDR3 residues: CASSPNRGRQETQYF. The DNA for the CDR3 is TGCGCCAGCAGTCCCAACAGGGGGAGGCAAGAGACCCAGTACTTC.

The gene calls are TRBV6-1 and TRBJ1-2; 7 nucleotides align to TRBD1. V trimming: 1 base; J trimming: 5 bases; junction bases outside the gene matches: 10. Germline V gene sequence: CDR1 MNHNS, CDR2 SASEGT. The CDR3 is 16 residues long. The chain's CDR3 is CASSEVLAGGAYGYTF. Written as DNA, the CDR3 is TGTGCCAGCAGTGAAGTATTGGCAGGGGGTGCTTATGGCTACACCTTC.

The chain links TRBV7-2 to TRBJ1-5, with 11 bases that match TRBD1. The germline gives CDR1 SGHTA, CDR2 FQGNSA. This CDR3 comprises 18 residues. V lost 5 bases to trimming and J lost 2 bases; unmatched junction nucleotides: 11. The CDR3 DNA follows: TGTGCCAGCAGCCTCCCGGGGACAGGGGGTTTACGCAATCAGCCCCAGCATTTT. This sequence encodes CASSLPGTGGLRNQPQHF.

This chain links TRBV9 with TRBJ2-1; the match to TRBD1 covers 7 bases. Germline CDR1 SGDLS, CDR2 YYNGEE. The J segment lost 8 bases and the V segment lost 6 bases, leaving 20 bases of the junction unmatched. This CDR3 has 17 amino acids. CDR3 nucleotides: TGTGCCAGCAAAGGACAGGCCCGCGTCGGTTCTATGGATGAGCAGTTCTTC. Residues: CASKGQARVGSMDEQFF.

This chain links TRBV30 with TRBJ2-1; 13 bases match TRBD2. The trim removed 7 bases at V and 2 bases at J, leaving 14 bases unmatched. The CDR3 runs to 18 residues. From germline, CDR1 is GTSNPN and CDR2 SVGIG (reference sequence). CDR3 amino acids: CASEQYRTSGSPYNEQFF. The DNA for the CDR3 is TGTGCCTCCGAACAATATCGGACTAGCGGGAGCCCCTACAATGAGCAGTTCTTC.

The chain links TRBV5-1 to TRBJ1-3; 8 positions agree with TRBD1. The CDR3 totals 13 residues. Germline values: CDR1 SGHRS, CDR2 YFSETQ. V gave up 4 bases and J gave up 9 bases; unmatched junction bases: 6. The CDR3 sequence: CASSLGQGGTIYF. The CDR3, as DNA: TGCGCCAGCAGCCTCGGACAGGGCGGCACCATATATTTT.

The rearrangement uses TRBV2 and TRBJ2-3; TRBD2 agrees at 9 bases. Losses at the gene ends were 1 base for V and 0 bases for J; bases not matched to a gene: 2. Germline CDR1 reads SNHLY; CDR2 reads FYNNEI. The CDR3 covers 16 residues. The DNA for the CDR3 is TGTGCCAGCAGTGAAGGGCGGGGGGGTAGCACAGATACGCAGTATTTT. It encodes CASSEGRGGSTDTQYF.

The chain carries TRBV5-4 and TRBJ2-5; TRBD1 agrees at 10 bases. The trim removed 2 bases at V and 5 bases at J, leaving 6 bases unmatched. The CDR3 is 15 amino acids. Germline values: CDR1 SGHNT, CDR2 YYREEE (reference sequence). CDR3: CASSFLGQGLETQYF. The CDR3 bases are TGTGCCAGCAGCTTTCTGGGACAGGGGTTGGAGACCCAGTACTTC.

J is TRBJ2-1 and V is TRBV28; TRBD1 matches 8 bases. The germline CDR1 and CDR2 sequences are MDHEN and SYDVKM. The CDR3 has 15 residues. The trim removed 4 bases at V and 5 bases at J, leaving 7 bases unmatched. DNA for the CDR3: TGTGCCAGCAGTTCCACCGGGACAGGTAACAATGAGCAGTTCTTC. Its translation is CASSSTGTGNNEQFF. Complete variable domain (other parts from reference TRBV28 and TRBJ2-1): DVKVTQSSRYLVKRTGEKVFLECVQDMDHENMFWYRQDPGLGLRLIYFSYDVKMKEKGDIPEGYSVSREKKERFSLILESASTNQTSMYLCASSSTGTGNNEQFFGPGTRLTVL.

This clone was detected once. The chain couples TRBV29-1 to TRBJ2-1, with 7 bases lining up with TRBD2. Trimming removed 3 bases from V and 1 base from J; junction bases left unmatched: 3. Germline V lookup: CDR1 SQVTM, CDR2 ANQGSEA. The CDR3 has 14 amino acids. The CDR3 DNA reads as TGCAGCGTTGACGGCGGGAGTTCCTACAATGAGCAGTTCTTC. Amino acid sequence: CSVDGGSSYNEQFF.

The chain links TRBV28 to TRBJ2-2; TRBD2 aligns across 10 bases. This CDR3 comprises 15 residues. CDR1 is MDHEN, CDR2 SYDVKM, per germline. The V gene end was trimmed by 6 bases and the J gene end by 6 bases; junction bases not matched to a gene: 7. In DNA form, the CDR3 reads TGTGCCAGCAGGTTACTAGCGGGAAGGGCCGGGGAGCTGTTTTTT. It translates to CASRLLAGRAGELFF.

The chain links TRBV11-2 to TRBJ1-2; 9 bases match TRBD1. The V and J ends lost 5 bases and 6 bases, in that order; junction bases with no gene match: 13. CDR1 SGHAT and CDR2 FQNNGV come from the germline V gene. The CDR3 length is 16 residues. The CDR3 here is CASSQIKGTGRDGYTF. Here the CDR3 DNA reads TGTGCCAGCAGCCAGATAAAAGGGACAGGGCGGGATGGCTACACCTTC.